These 26 T cell receptor beta chains were sequenced from one sample in a study of early T cells in non-severe SARS-CoV-2 infection. TCRdb re-called the 5' RACE reads through MiXCR, storing one row per CDR3 protein. This table holds tens of thousands of distinct CDR3 sequences, more than 9% found once. Sequenced input: whole blood. These receptor sequences come from an adult who was a healthcare worker with PCR-confirmed SARS-CoV-2 infection or an uninfected control (not recorded which).

This clonotype showed up many times. This chain links TRBV7-9 with TRBJ2-7; D may be TRBD2 (6 bases). This CDR3 comprises 14 residues. V lost 5 bases to trimming and J lost 4 bases, with 15 bases between them. CDR1 is SEHNR and CDR2 is FQNEAQ in the germline V gene (reference sequence). DNA for the CDR3: TGTGCCAGCAGCCCCCGAACGGGGGAGTACGAGCAGTACTTC. This gives the protein CASSPRTGEYEQYF.

This clonotype appeared a few times. Written as DNA, the CDR3 is TGCGCCAGCAGCTTGGTCCGGGCTAGCGGGAGTAACGAGCAGTACTTC. As protein: CASSLVRASGSNEQYF. The genes are TRBV5-1 and TRBJ2-7, with 10 bases fitting TRBD2. J gave up 5 bases and V 0 bases, and 8 bases lay outside the gene matches. The CDR3 covers 16 residues. Germline V CDR1 and CDR2: SGHRS, YFSETQ.

This clonotype was seen only a few times. This chain joins TRBV24-1 and TRBJ2-3; D tentatively fits TRBD1 or TRBD2 (6 bases each). This CDR3 region has 14 residues. Germline CDR1 KGHDR, CDR2 SFDVKD. The germline V and J ends were trimmed by 4 bases and 2 bases, with 9 bases remaining between them. In DNA form, the CDR3 reads TGTGCCACCAGTGACGGGGGCTTCACAGATACGCAGTATTTT. This gives the protein CATSDGGFTDTQYF.

This sequence joins TRBV10-3 and TRBJ1-1; D unresolved. CDR3 length: 15 amino acids. Per germline, CDR1 ENHRY and CDR2 SYGVKD. Trimming removed 6 bases at V and 1 base at J, with 15 bases between. In DNA form, the CDR3 reads TGTGCCATCAGGGACCGGGTCTCGGGGAACACTGAAGCTTTCTTT. Amino acids: CAIRDRVSGNTEAFF.

This clonotype occurred a few times. The rearrangement joins TRBV11-2 to TRBJ2-2, with 9 positions matching TRBD1. The CDR3 runs 16 residues. Looked up from germline, CDR1 is SGHAT and CDR2 is FQNNGV. The junction had 4 bases not matched to a gene; V was cut back by 5 bases and J by 0 bases. CDR3 coding DNA: TGTGCCAGCAGCCCCCGGACAGGGGCGAACACCGGGGAGCTGTTTTTT. This sequence encodes CASSPRTGANTGELFF.

This clonotype was detected only a few times. The CDR3 nucleotides are TGTGCCAGCAGGGCAGCAAACATTCAGTACTTC. Translation gives CASRAANIQYF. V is TRBV12-3 or TRBV12-4 and J is TRBJ2-4; D is uncertain. V lost 6 bases, J lost 6 bases, and 6 bases lay in between. This CDR3 is 11 amino acids long.

Concerning this clonotype: At one end the junction does not follow the germline gene, possibly because of a read error. The CDR3 nucleotides read TGCAGTGCCTTCTCGATTGGGCAGGGTAGTCGGCAGCTCTTC. Translating gives CSAFSIGQGSRQLF. The V gene is TRBV20-1, the J gene TRBJ2-1, with a tentative D call TRBD1 (5 bases). The germline gives CDR1 DFQATT, CDR2 SNEGSKA (reference sequence). The CDR3 contains 14 residues.

This clonotype showed up many times. The genes are TRBV14 and TRBJ2-3, with D unresolved. CDR3 length: 14 amino acids. The V end lost 0 bases, the J end lost 3 bases, and 7 bases lay between the germline ends. CDR1 and CDR2 (germline): SGHDN, FVKESK. CDR3 in DNA: TGTGCCAGCAGCCAAGATCGCCAAACAGATACGCAGTATTTT. Protein sequence: CASSQDRQTDTQYF.

This chain joins TRBV7-2 and TRBJ2-5, with D possibly matching TRBD2 (5 bases). Germline values: CDR1 SGHTA, CDR2 FQGNSA. CDR3 length equals 16 residues. V lost 4 bases and J lost 1, with 16 bases in between. CDR3 residues: CASSSSLASSQETQYF. DNA for the CDR3: TGTGCCAGCAGCTCCTCCCTAGCAAGTTCCCAAGAGACCCAGTACTTC.

This clonotype turned up a few times. The chain joins TRBV20-1 to TRBJ1-1; D is unclear. The CDR3 covers 14 residues. The V end was cut by 6 bases, the J end by 1 base, with 15 bases between. Germline V gene sequence: CDR1 DFQATT, CDR2 SNEGSKA (reference sequence). The CDR3 DNA sequence: TGCAGTGCCGACGGATGGGGAAAGAACACTGAAGCTTTCTTT. Residues: CSADGWGKNTEAFF.

This clonotype was seen more than once but under ten times. This rearrangement joins TRBV5-4 to TRBJ2-7; D call uncertain. The germline CDR1 and CDR2 sequences are SGHNT and YYREEE (reference sequence). V shed 0 bases and J shed 0 bases, with 10 bases lying between them. The CDR3 extends over 15 amino acids. As DNA, the CDR3 is TGTGCCAGCAGCTTGGGGACGGTGAGCTCCTACGAGCAGTACTTC. Its translation is CASSLGTVSSYEQYF. The full variable domain, rest sourced from reference TRBV5-4 and TRBJ2-7, is ETGVTQSPTHLIKTRGQQVTLRCSSQSGHNTVSWYQQALGQGPQFIFQYYREEENGRGNFPPRFSGLQFPNYSSELNVNALELDDSALYLCASSLGTVSSYEQYFGPGTRLTVT.

This clonotype occurred a few times. J is TRBJ2-2 and V is TRBV28; either TRBD1 or TRBD2 may supply D (5 bases each). This CDR3 comprises 14 residues. Per the germline V gene, CDR1 is MDHEN and CDR2 is SYDVKM. Trimming took 5 bases from V and 3 from J, leaving 10 bases between them. CDR3 sequence: CASSRGAYTGELFF. CDR3 sequence (DNA): TGTGCCAGCAGTCGAGGGGCTTACACCGGGGAGCTGTTTTTT.

The table lists this clonotype with a few counts. V and J are TRBV28 and TRBJ2-1; 10 bases match TRBD2. The V gene end was trimmed by 7 bases and the J gene end by 7 bases; junction bases not matched to a gene: 13. The CDR3 spans 16 residues. Germline V gives CDR1 MDHEN, CDR2 SYDVKM. The CDR3 loop reads CASTIYATSGNNEQFF. The CDR3 bases are TGTGCCAGCACAATCTACGCCACTAGCGGGAATAATGAGCAGTTCTTC.

This clonotype came up many times. The genes are TRBV28 and TRBJ2-7, with 7 bases lining up with TRBD2. The trim removed 2 bases at V and 3 bases at J, leaving 1 base unmatched. This CDR3 comprises 13 residues. Germline lookup yields CDR1 MDHEN and CDR2 SYDVKM. CDR3 amino acids: CASSLTSVYEQYF. In DNA form, the CDR3 reads TGTGCCAGCAGTTTAACTAGCGTCTACGAGCAGTACTTC.

This clonotype turned up a few times. CDR3 DNA: TGTGCCAGCAGCCTGTCGGGGGTGGGCAATCAGCCCCAGCATTTT. Protein: CASSLSGVGNQPQHF. This sequence joins TRBV27 and TRBJ1-5; a possible D gene is TRBD1 (5 bases). In germline, CDR1 is MNHEY, CDR2 SMNVEV (reference sequence). Trimming pared 6 bases from V and 2 bases from J, leaving 14 bases between. This CDR3 comprises 15 residues.

This sequence joins TRBV10-3 and TRBJ2-7; D possibly matches TRBD1 or TRBD2 (5 bases each). The CDR3 consists of 11 residues. The V end was cut by 10 bases, the J end by 6 bases, with 13 bases between. Germline assignment: CDR1 ENHRY and CDR2 SYGVKD. The CDR3 reads CANLRDGEQYF. The CDR3 DNA reads TGTGCCAACCTCCGGGACGGCGAGCAGTACTTC.

This clonotype has at least ten counts. The chain recombines TRBV28 with TRBJ2-3; no reliable D call. V was clipped by 7 bases and J by 2 bases, with 19 bases between them. The germline V gene has CDR1 MDHEN and CDR2 SYDVKM. The CDR3 contains 16 residues. CDR3: CASTSRTTEFTDTQYF. The CDR3 DNA reads as TGTGCCAGCACCTCCAGGACCACAGAGTTCACAGATACGCAGTATTTT. Filled out from reference TRBV28 and TRBJ2-3, the complete variable domain reads DVKVTQSSRYLVKRTGEKVFLECVQDMDHENMFWYRQDPGLGLRLIYFSYDVKMKEKGDIPEGYSVSREKKERFSLILESASTNQTSMYLCASTSRTTEFTDTQYFGPGTRLTVL.

This clonotype was recorded many times. The chain is built from TRBV10-3 and TRBJ1-1; TRBD1 matches at 12 bases. Per the germline V gene, CDR1 is ENHRY and CDR2 is SYGVKD. The CDR3 spans 15 residues. Trimming took 2 bases from V and 5 from J; bases not matched to a gene: 3. CDR3 sequence (DNA): TGTGCCATCAGTGAGCCGGGACAGGGGGCGACTGAAGCTTTCTTT. Translated, it gives CAISEPGQGATEAFF.

This clonotype was counted many times. V usage is TRBV7-9 and J usage is TRBJ2-7, with a weak D call TRBD2 (7 bases). V lost 1 base and J 5 bases, leaving 12 bases between the germline ends. The CDR3 covers 14 residues. Per germline, CDR1 SEHNR and CDR2 FQNEAQ (reference sequence). The DNA for the CDR3 is TGTGCCAGCAGCTTAGGTCGGGGGGCTCACGAGCAGTACTTC. This encodes CASSLGRGAHEQYF. Based on the CDR3 plus reference TRBV7-9 and TRBJ2-7, the full variable domain is DTGVSQNPRHKITKRGQNVTFRCDPISEHNRLYWYRQTLGQGPEFLTYFQNEAQLEKSRLLSDRFSAERPKGSFSTLEIQRTEQGDSAMYLCASSLGRGAHEQYFGPGTRLTVT.

V is TRBV20-1 and J is TRBJ2-2; D gene ambiguous. This CDR3 is built from 14 residues. Per germline, CDR1 DFQATT and CDR2 SNEGSKA (reference sequence). V dropped 6 bases and J dropped 2 bases, with 13 bases sitting between them. The CDR3 region is CSAPASLNTGELFF. The CDR3 DNA reads as TGCAGTGCCCCGGCCAGCTTAAACACCGGGGAGCTGTTTTTT.

The gene calls are TRBV5-1 and TRBJ1-2; 8 positions agree with TRBD1. This CDR3 has 17 residues. V shed 2 bases, J shed 4 bases, and the junction held 13 bases outside the gene matches. Per germline, CDR1 SGHRS and CDR2 YFSETQ. The CDR3 sequence is CASSLLTGTGPRYGYTF. CDR3 bases: TGCGCCAGCAGCTTACTAACCGGGACAGGCCCCCGCTATGGCTACACCTTC.

This clonotype was found a few times. The chain links TRBV28 to TRBJ2-7; 13 nucleotides align to TRBD2. CDR1 MDHEN and CDR2 SYDVKM come from the germline V gene. CDR3 length: 15 residues. The V segment lost 6 bases and the J segment 1 base; nucleotides outside the gene matches: 3. As DNA, the CDR3 is TGTGCCAGCAGAATGACTAGCGGGAGGTCCTACGAGCAGTACTTC. Its protein is CASRMTSGRSYEQYF.

J is TRBJ2-3 and V is TRBV3-1, with D possibly being TRBD2 (5 bases). In germline, CDR1 is LGHDT, CDR2 YNNKEL (reference sequence). This CDR3 is 15 amino acids long. Trimming took off 2 bases at V and 1 base at J, with 10 bases between the two ends. The CDR3 sequence is CASSQWETRTDTQYF. The CDR3 bases are TGTGCCAGCAGCCAATGGGAGACCCGCACAGATACGCAGTATTTT.

This clonotype was detected a few times. The chain couples TRBV10-2 to TRBJ2-5; 8 nucleotides align to TRBD1. The germline V gene encodes CDR1 WSHSY and CDR2 SAAADI. Trimming at V came to 7 bases and at J to 5 bases, leaving 9 bases not matched to a gene. CDR3 length equals 14 residues. The CDR3 coding sequence is TGCGCCAGCAACTGGGTGGGACAGGCGGAGACCCAGTACTTC. This codes for CASNWVGQAETQYF.

This clonotype was counted at least ten times. This rearrangement joins TRBV12-2 to TRBJ2-5; the table gives TRBD2 as D, unverified against the DNA. TRBV12-2 is classified as a pseudogene. This CDR3 is 16 amino acids long. CDR3 DNA: TGTGCAAGTCGCTTCCTGAGGGCGGGAGGGCTAGAGACCCAGTACTTC. Its translation is CASRFLRAGGLETQYF.

The sample holds many counts of this clonotype. CDR3 region: CASSPSSVSSTDTQYF. The CDR3 DNA is TGTGCCAGCAGCCCCTCCAGCGTTTCTAGCACAGATACGCAGTATTTT. This sequence joins TRBV7-2 and TRBJ2-3, with D unresolved. Trimming pared 5 bases from V and 0 bases from J, leaving 15 bases between. CDR1 is SGHTA, CDR2 FQGNSA, per germline. This CDR3 region has 16 residues.